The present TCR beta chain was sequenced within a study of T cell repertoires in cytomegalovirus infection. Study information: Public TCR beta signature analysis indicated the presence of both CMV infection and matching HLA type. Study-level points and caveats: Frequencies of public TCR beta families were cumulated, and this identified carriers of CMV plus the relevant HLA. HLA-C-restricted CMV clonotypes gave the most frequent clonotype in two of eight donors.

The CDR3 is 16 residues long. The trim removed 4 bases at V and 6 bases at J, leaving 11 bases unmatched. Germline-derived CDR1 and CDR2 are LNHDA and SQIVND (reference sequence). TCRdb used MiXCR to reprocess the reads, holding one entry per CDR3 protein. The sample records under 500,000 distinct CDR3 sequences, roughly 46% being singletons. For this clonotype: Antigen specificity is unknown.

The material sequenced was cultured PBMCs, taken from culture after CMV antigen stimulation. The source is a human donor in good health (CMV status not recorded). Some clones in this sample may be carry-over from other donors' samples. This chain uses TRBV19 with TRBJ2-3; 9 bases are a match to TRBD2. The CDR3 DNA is TGTGCCAGTAGTACCCGCTTTGAGCGGGAGGCGGATACGCAGTATTTT. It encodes CASSTRFEREADTQYF.